These T cell receptor beta chains were read from a single sample in a study of PD-1 blockade in classical Hodgkin lymphoma. Generated by immunoSEQ multiplex PCR, the TCRdb table keeps only in-frame clones and is missing some. The table records around 19,000 clones, approximately 73% of them present only once. Sample: peripheral blood mononuclear cells (PBMCs), taken before the second cycle of nivolumab. The receptor source for this set is a human donor with classical Hodgkin lymphoma. The CDR3 runs from the conserved cysteine through the conserved F or W. The D gene is left open where the match is weak. The size entry is marked missing in some rows and otherwise reads once, few, many or a size class.

d_gene	abundance	v_gene	j_gene	CDR3nt	CDR3aa
TRBD2	NA	TRBV18	TRBJ2-1	TGTGCCAGCTCACCAGTATTAGGACTAGCGGGAGGGCCTGGTGAGCAGTTCTTC	CASSPVLGLAGGPGEQFF
TRBD2	few	TRBV19	TRBJ2-4	TGTGCCAGTAGTACTCTACGACTAGCGGGAGTATCCAAAAACATTCAGTACTTC	CASSTLRLAGVSKNIQYF
NA	NA	TRBV5-5	TRBJ2-7	TGTGCCAGCAGCTTCGGGTACGAGCAGTACTTC	CASSFGYEQYF
TRBD2	NA	TRBV7-8	TRBJ2-1	TGTGCCAGCAGCTTCTATAGCGGGACCGACAATGAGCAGTTCTTC	CASSFYSGTDNEQFF
TRBD2	NA	TRBV6-1	TRBJ2-4	TGTGCCAGCAGTGAATTCCCACCCCAAAGACTAGCGGGAGGTCCAGCCAAAAACATTCAGTACTTC	CASSEFPPQRLAGGPAKNIQYF
NA	NA	TRBV6-6	TRBJ2-7	TGTGCCAGCAGTTCTGAGGGGATCGAGCAGTACTTC	CASSSEGIEQYF
TRBD2	NA	TRBV7-9	TRBJ2-3	TGTGCCAGCAGCCAAGGACTAGCGGGAGACCTGAGCACAGATACGCAGTATTTT	CASSQGLAGDLSTDTQYF
TRBD1	NA	TRBV5-4	TRBJ2-7	TGTGCCAGCAGCCAGGGACAGGGGGACGAGCAGTACTTC	CASSQGQGDEQYF
TRBD2	once	TRBV7-2	TRBJ2-7	TGTGCCAGCAGCCTAGGGTCGCGGGAGGGATACGAGCAGTACTTC	CASSLGSREGYEQYF
TRBD2	NA	TRBV7-6	TRBJ2-7	TGTGCCAGCAGCTTAGGAGAGGGGACTAGCGGTGTTTACGAGCAGTACTTC	CASSLGEGTSGVYEQYF
NA	NA	TRBV11-1	TRBJ2-7	TGTGCCAGCAGCTTGGCCGGAGGGTTACTTCCCTACGAGCAGTACTTC	CASSLAGGLLPYEQYF
NA	NA	TRBV21-1	TRBJ2-3	TGTGCCAGCAGCACCAGGGGACAGGGGGCGTGGGATACGCAGTATTTT	CASSTRGQGAWDTQYF
TRBD2	few	TRBV5-6	TRBJ2-7	TGTGCCAGCAGAAATACCGGGACTAGCATTTACGAGCAGTACTTC	CASRNTGTSIYEQYF
NA	NA	TRBV5-8	TRBJ2-2	TGTGCCAGCAGCCACCGGGACCTCGGGGACACCGGGGAGCTGTTTTTT	CASSHRDLGDTGELFF
NA	NA	TRBV5-1	TRBJ1-2	TGCGCCAGCAGCTTGGTGGACGGGCGCGGCTACACCTTC	CASSLVDGRGYTF
TRBD2	NA	TRBV7-8	TRBJ2-7	TGTGCCAGCAGCACGGGACTAGCGGGTTCCTACGAGCAGTACTTC	CASSTGLAGSYEQYF